This TCR beta chain comes out of a study of metastatic and nonmetastatic thyroid tumors. Study-wide context: Repertoire comparisons spanned blood and tumor or nodule tissue from malignant and benign thyroid patients. General study results and limits: According to reports, the diversity of TCR beta was significantly higher in malignant thyroid tumors than in benign nodules, and this held in both blood and tumor samples.

This clone was counted a few times. The antigen remains undetermined. Nobody among the patients had been given any treatment before thyroid surgery. The CDR3 is 13 residues long. Losses at the gene ends were 7 bases for V and 8 bases for J; bases not matched to a gene: 9. Germline V CDR1 and CDR2: MNHNS, SASEGT. Original analysis: A distant-metastasis classifier for papillary thyroid cancer was built using CDR3 differences across clinicopathological groups. MiXCR re-clonotyped the PCR reads for TCRdb. In this record, the V and J calls reflect TCRdb's handling and not the investigators' own analysis. The table has 20,000 to 25,000 clones, about a fifth seen once.

The receptor was derived from a female donor with papillary thyroid cancer or a benign thyroid nodule (not recorded which). Some clones in this sample may be carry-over from other donors' samples. The sample comprised blood. The rearrangement uses TRBV6-1 and TRBJ2-7, with 9 bases that match TRBD1. The CDR3 sequence is CASTQGAAFKQYF. The CDR3 nucleotides are TGTGCCAGCACACAGGGGGCCGCTTTTAAGCAGTACTTC.